The 28 T cell receptor beta chains reported below all come from one sample, sequenced in a study of blood T cell repertoires in COVID-19. This table comes from immunoSEQ multiplex PCR, and its TCRdb copy is limited to in-frame clones, with some not included. Among about 40,000 clones listed, about 88% were seen once. The sequenced sample was peripheral blood. The receptors here all came from a man over 45 in a cohort sampled during active COVID-19.

This rearrangement joins TRBV2 to TRBJ1-1; the match to TRBD1 covers 8 bases. From germline, CDR1 is SNHLY and CDR2 FYNNEI. CDR3 length: 11 residues. Trimming removed 7 bases from V and 11 bases from J; junction bases left unmatched: 6. The CDR3 DNA is TGTGCCAGCACGCAGGGGGCAGTCGCTTTCTTT. Protein: CASTQGAVAFF.

V and J are TRBV20-1 and TRBJ1-2; D is undetermined. V dropped 8 bases and J dropped 2 bases, with 6 bases sitting between them. The CDR3 extends over 10 amino acids. Germline V gives CDR1 DFQATT, CDR2 SNEGSKA (reference sequence). The CDR3: CSTTNYGYTF. CDR3 coding DNA: TGCAGTACAACCAACTATGGCTACACCTTC.

The rearrangement joins TRBV11-2 to TRBJ2-5; TRBD2 matches at 7 bases. Germline CDR1 is SGHAT and CDR2 is FQNNGV. The CDR3 sequence is 14 residues long. V lost 2 bases, J lost 1 base, and 1 base stayed unmatched. CDR3 bases: TGTGCCAGCAGCTTAAGCGGGGTCCAAGAGACCCAGTACTTC. This translates into CASSLSGVQETQYF.

The chain joins TRBV6-5 to TRBJ1-2, with D possibly matching TRBD1 (5 bases). Deletions cut 6 bases from V and 1 base from J, with 12 bases between. Germline CDR1 reads MNHEY; CDR2 reads SVGAGI. The CDR3 contains 14 residues. The CDR3 region is CASSGRGGNYGYTF. CDR3 sequence (DNA): TGTGCCAGCAGCGGACGGGGGGGTAACTATGGCTACACCTTC.

The table lists this clone with a few counts. The chain carries TRBV6-2 or TRBV6-3 and TRBJ2-3; D is possibly TRBD2 (6 bases). Germline assignment: CDR1 MNHEY and CDR2 SVGEGT. The V and J ends lost 2 bases and 5 bases respectively, with 11 bases between them. The CDR3 contains 14 residues. CDR3 residues: CASSYEVAEDTQYF. CDR3 bases: TGTGCCAGCAGTTACGAGGTAGCGGAAGATACGCAGTATTTT.

The J gene is TRBJ1-4, the V gene TRBV9; 8 nucleotides agree with TRBD1. The V segment lost 2 bases and the J segment 6 bases; nucleotides outside the gene matches: 6. CDR1 SGDLS and CDR2 YYNGEE come from the germline V gene. The length of the CDR3 is 15 residues. The CDR3 loop is CASSVNQGADEKLFF. DNA for the CDR3: TGTGCCAGCAGCGTTAATCAGGGGGCGGATGAAAAACTGTTTTTT. The variable domain in full, completed from reference TRBV9 and TRBJ1-4, reads DSGVTQTPKHLITATGQRVTLRCSPRSGDLSVYWYQQSLDQGLQFLIQYYNGEERAKGNILERFSAQQFPDLHSELNLSSLELGDSALYFCASSVNQGADEKLFFGSGTQLSVL.

The J gene is TRBJ1-1, the V gene TRBV5-1, with D perhaps TRBD1 (6 bases). Trimming removed 4 bases from V and 0 bases from J, with 13 bases in between. The CDR3 runs 15 residues. The germline gives CDR1 SGHRS, CDR2 YFSETQ. The CDR3 loop is CASSPSTGLNTEAFF. In DNA form, the CDR3 reads TGCGCCAGCAGCCCCTCGACAGGTTTGAACACTGAAGCTTTCTTT.

The V call is TRBV7-9, the J call TRBJ1-4, with 10 bases fitting TRBD1. The J segment lost 3 bases and the V segment lost 3 bases, leaving 4 bases of the junction unmatched. The CDR3 contains 16 residues. Germline lookup yields CDR1 SEHNR and CDR2 FQNEAQ (reference sequence). The CDR3 region is CASSFGGQGSNEKLFF. The CDR3, as DNA: TGTGCCAGCAGCTTTGGGGGACAGGGGTCTAATGAAAAACTGTTTTTT.

V is TRBV4-1 and J is TRBJ2-3; 14 bases map to TRBD2. With V trimmed by 0 bases and J by 0 bases, 5 bases remained unmatched. The CDR3 totals 19 residues. Germline V lookup: CDR1 MGHRA, CDR2 YSYEKL. In DNA form, the CDR3 reads TGCGCCAGCAGCCAAGACGGGACTAGCGGGGGACCTAGCACAGATACGCAGTATTTT. Translated, it gives CASSQDGTSGGPSTDTQYF.

The CDR3 is CASRDTDTDTQYF. As DNA, the CDR3 is TGTGCCAGCAGGGACACCGACACAGATACGCAGTATTTT. This chain joins TRBV7-3 and TRBJ2-3, with D possibly TRBD1 on 5 matching bases. V was shortened by 6 bases and J by 2 bases, with 9 bases between the two germline ends. The CDR3 has 13 amino acids. Per the germline V gene, CDR1 is SGHTA and CDR2 is FQGTGA.

The CDR3 loop reads CASSEGARVYNQPQHF. In nucleotides, the CDR3 is TGTGCCAGCAGTGAAGGCGCCAGGGTCTACAATCAGCCCCAGCATTTT. The rearrangement joins TRBV2 to TRBJ1-5, with D maybe TRBD1 (5 bases). CDR3 length equals 16 residues. Trimming left V 1 base short and J 3 bases short, with 13 bases between. Germline CDR1 reads SNHLY; CDR2 reads FYNNEI. The full variable domain, in which reference TRBV2 and TRBJ1-5 provide the parts outside the CDR3, is EPEVTQTPSHQVTQMGQEVILRCVPISNHLYFYWYRQILGQKVEFLVSFYNNEISEKSEIFDDQFSVERPDGSNFTLKIRSTKLEDSAMYFCASSEGARVYNQPQHFGDGTRLSIL.

The table lists this clone with a few counts. V usage is TRBV7-8 and J usage is TRBJ1-1; 7 nucleotides align to TRBD1. This CDR3 spans 18 amino acids. The V and J ends lost 5 bases and 0 bases, in that order; junction bases with no gene match: 15. Germline loops: CDR1 SGHVS, CDR2 FQNEAQ. The DNA for the CDR3 is TGTGCCAGCAGCCAACACCGCTCGACAGGGCAGGTGAACACTGAAGCTTTCTTT. As protein: CASSQHRSTGQVNTEAFF.

This clone came up once. The CDR3 protein is CASSLERWRGEDEQYF. In DNA, the CDR3 is TGTGCCAGCAGCTTAGAGCGTTGGCGGGGGGAGGACGAGCAGTACTTC. The gene calls are TRBV7-2 and TRBJ2-7; 8 bases match TRBD2. V dropped 1 base and J dropped 5; count of bases not matched to a gene: 10. There are 16 residues in the CDR3. The V gene's germline CDR1 is SGHTA and CDR2 FQGNSA.

This clone was seen once. The chain couples TRBV6-2 or TRBV6-3 to TRBJ2-7; D remains ambiguous. Trimming cost V 2 bases and J 12 bases, with 14 bases left between them. The CDR3 runs 12 residues. CDR1 is MNHEY, CDR2 SVGEGT, per germline. CDR3: CASSYNGRVGYV. The CDR3 nucleotides are TGTGCCAGCAGTTACAACGGTCGGGTGGGGTACGTC.

This sequence joins TRBV7-8 and TRBJ1-6; 10 bases align to TRBD1. Germline CDR1 SGHVS, CDR2 FQNEAQ. The ends lost 2 bases at V and 9 bases at J; junction bases unmatched: 1. This CDR3 spans 14 amino acids. CDR3 bases: TGTGCCAGCAGCTTAAGGACAGGGGGTTCACCCCTCCACTTT. Translating it yields CASSLRTGGSPLHF.

The chain uses TRBV5-6 and TRBJ2-2, with D possibly being TRBD1 (6 bases). Germline CDR1 SGHDT, CDR2 YYEEEE. The V end lost 4 bases, the J end lost 2 bases, and 15 bases lay between the germline ends. The CDR3 runs to 16 residues. The CDR3 DNA follows: TGTGCCAGCAGCAAGCCACCGGGACAAAACACCGGGGAGCTGTTTTTT. Encoded protein: CASSKPPGQNTGELFF.

In its sample, this clone was seen a few times. The J gene is TRBJ2-1, the V gene TRBV5-6, with TRBD1 matching 10 bases. This CDR3 is built from 16 residues. Trimming at V came to 4 bases and at J to 4 bases, leaving 8 bases not matched to a gene. The V gene's germline CDR1 is SGHDT and CDR2 YYEEEE. The CDR3, as DNA: TGTGCCAGCAGCCCCCGGGACAGGGGCCGTTACAATGAGCAGTTCTTC. Residues: CASSPRDRGRYNEQFF.

V usage is TRBV10-3 and J usage is TRBJ2-1; 7 bases are shared with TRBD1. The CDR3 is 14 amino acids. V was pared by 2 bases and J by 8 bases, with 6 bases of the junction left unmatched. Germline assignment: CDR1 ENHRY and CDR2 SYGVKD. The CDR3 reads CAISEQTGSDEQFF. As DNA, the CDR3 is TGTGCCATCAGTGAGCAGACAGGGTCGGATGAGCAGTTCTTC.

The chain recombines TRBV9 with TRBJ1-3; D perhaps matches TRBD1 (6 bases). The V and J ends lost 0 bases and 3 bases respectively, with 10 bases between them. The length of the CDR3 is 15 residues. Germline V gene lookup returns CDR1 SGDLS and CDR2 YYNGEE. The CDR3 region has the DNA TGTGCCAGCAGCGTAGGGACAGCCCATGGAAACACCATATATTTT. Its translation is CASSVGTAHGNTIYF.

The rearrangement links TRBV11-3 to TRBJ2-3, with 9 bases aligning to TRBD2. Germline V lookup: CDR1 SGHNT, CDR2 YENEEA. The ends lost 7 bases at V and 5 bases at J; junction bases unmatched: 13. This CDR3 has 16 amino acids. The CDR3 here is CASTFREGSGRDTQYF. The CDR3 DNA reads TGTGCCAGCACCTTCCGAGAGGGTAGCGGGAGAGATACGCAGTATTTT.

J is TRBJ1-1 and V is TRBV5-4; tentatively, D is TRBD1 (6 bases). The CDR3 totals 16 residues. V shed 0 bases and J shed 0 bases, with 12 bases lying between them. Germline-derived CDR1 and CDR2 are SGHNT and YYREEE (reference sequence). CDR3 residues: CASSLDTGFMNTEAFF. The CDR3 nucleotides are TGTGCCAGCAGCTTGGATACAGGGTTCATGAACACTGAAGCTTTCTTT.

The rearrangement uses TRBV11-2 and TRBJ2-1, with TRBD2 identical over 8 bases. J lost 7 bases, V lost 1 base, and 0 bases had no gene match. This CDR3 is built from 13 residues. Germline CDR1 is SGHAT and CDR2 is FQNNGV. CDR3 amino acids: CASSLGLANEQFF. In DNA form, the CDR3 reads TGTGCCAGCAGCTTAGGACTAGCGAATGAGCAGTTCTTC.

The chain carries TRBV5-1 and TRBJ1-1, with 11 nucleotides matching TRBD1. Germline V gene data show CDR1 as SGHRS and CDR2 as YFSETQ. V shed 2 bases, J shed 5 bases, and the junction held 5 bases outside the gene matches. The CDR3 is made up of 15 amino acids. The CDR3 bases are TGCGCCAGCAGCTTCCAGGGGACAGGGGGAACTGAAGCTTTCTTT. It translates to CASSFQGTGGTEAFF.

This sequence joins TRBV6-5 and TRBJ2-5; possible D gene TRBD1, 6 bases. V was cut by 10 bases and J by 2 bases, with 11 bases left in between. Germline V gene data show CDR1 as MNHEY and CDR2 as SVGAGI. The CDR3 extends over 12 amino acids. This chain's CDR3 is CATQGIQETQYF. The CDR3 DNA sequence: TGTGCCACACAGGGAATTCAAGAGACCCAGTACTTC.

The chain employs TRBV5-1 and TRBJ1-2; the match to TRBD1 covers 7 bases. The CDR3 contains 15 residues. J gave up 7 bases and V 0 bases, and 9 bases lay outside the gene matches. Germline loops: CDR1 SGHRS, CDR2 YFSETQ. The CDR3 loop is CASSLEEGATGGYTF. Here the CDR3 DNA reads TGCGCCAGCAGCTTGGAGGAGGGGGCGACGGGTGGCTACACCTTC.

CDR3 coding DNA: TGTGCCACCAGTGATGCCGATCTAGCGGGAGGGCCCGAGGGCACCGGGGAGCTGTTTTTT. This translates into CATSDADLAGGPEGTGELFF. The chain employs TRBV24-1 and TRBJ2-2; 12 bases map to TRBD2. J gave up 4 bases and V 3 bases, and 14 bases lay outside the gene matches. Germline assignment: CDR1 KGHDR and CDR2 SFDVKD. The CDR3 sequence is 20 residues long.

J is TRBJ2-3 and V is TRBV5-1, with D uncertain. Germline loops: CDR1 SGHRS, CDR2 YFSETQ. The CDR3 totals 14 residues. V was trimmed by 0 bases and J by 2 bases, leaving 7 bases between them. CDR3 nucleotide sequence: TGCGCCAGCAGCTTGGGGGCCGCCACAGATACGCAGTATTTT. It is translated as CASSLGAATDTQYF.

The CDR3 region has the DNA TGTGCCTGGACTTCATCCCCCCGGGACAGGGTCCGGAACGGCTACACCTTC. Translated: CAWTSSPRDRVRNGYTF. This chain links TRBV30 with TRBJ1-2, with 9 nucleotides matching TRBD1. Germline assignment: CDR1 GTSNPN and CDR2 SVGIG (reference sequence). The CDR3 has 17 residues. V lost 4 bases to trimming and J lost 8 bases; unmatched junction nucleotides: 20.